Listed below are T cell receptor beta chains from one sample, sequenced in a study of blood T cells in healthy people across ages. TCRdb ran MiXCR on the 5' RACE reads and lists one entry per CDR3 protein. The table shows about 540,000 distinct CDR3 sequences, with approximately 25% occurring only once. These same records also appear under a second study, on T cells of mothers and their children.

Material: blood. The receptors were sampled from a boy aged 5-17 years in good health. The CDR3 runs from the conserved cysteine through the conserved F or W. Fields, in order: D gene, clone size, V gene, J gene, CDR3 protein, CDR3 DNA. A D gene is named only where the DNA matches it firmly. Rows may omit the clone size; those that give it use once, few, many or a size class.

TRBD2	few	TRBV28	TRBJ2-1	CASSLSIGPGGHNEQFF	TGTGCCAGCAGTTTATCTATCGGGCCGGGAGGACACAATGAGCAGTTCTTC
TRBD1	few	TRBV27	TRBJ1-5	CASSLGTGSRQPQHF	TGTGCCAGCAGTTTAGGGACAGGGTCTCGTCAGCCCCAGCATTTT
TRBD1	.	TRBV28	TRBJ1-1	CASSSPYPRGRMNTEAFF	TGTGCCAGCAGTTCCCCATACCCCAGGGGGCGCATGAACACCGAAGCTTTCTTT
.	.	TRBV6-2/TRBV6-3	TRBJ2-2	CASRPLSTGELFF	TGTGCCAGCAGACCTCTTAGTACCGGGGAGCTGTTTTTT
TRBD1	many	TRBV12-3/TRBV12-4	TRBJ2-5	CASSTRDRAYF	TGTGCCAGCAGTACCCGGGACAGGGCGTACTTC
.	.	TRBV25-1	TRBJ2-5	CASSAAQTQYF	TGTGCCAGCAGTGCTGCCCAGACCCAGTACTTC
TRBD2	.	TRBV7-9	TRBJ2-1	CASSFLAGGFYNEQFF	TGTGCCAGCAGCTTTCTGGCGGGGGGCTTCTACAATGAGCAGTTCTTC
.	few	TRBV3-1	TRBJ2-1	CASSHGGQSINEQFF	TGTGCCAGCAGCCATGGGGGGCAGTCAATCAATGAGCAGTTCTTC
TRBD1	many	TRBV7-2	TRBJ1-1	CASSQGQGGPNTEAFF	TGTGCCAGCAGCCAGGGACAGGGAGGTCCGAACACTGAAGCTTTCTTT
.	.	TRBV20-1	TRBJ2-3	CSAREVGYAQYF	TGCAGTGCTAGAGAGGTTGGGTATGCGCAGTATTTT
.	.	TRBV6-2/TRBV6-3	TRBJ2-7	CASHPYLTSSPGEQYF	TGTGCCAGCCACCCCTACTTAACGTCTTCTCCCGGCGAGCAGTACTTC
.	.	TRBV4-3	TRBJ2-3	CASSVGHGTDTQYF	TGCGCCAGCAGCGTGGGGCACGGCACAGATACGCAGTATTTT
TRBD1	.	TRBV29-1	TRBJ2-7	CSVEPGQGAREQYF	TGCAGCGTTGAGCCGGGACAGGGGGCTCGGGAGCAGTACTTC
TRBD1	.	TRBV6-2/TRBV6-3	TRBJ1-1	CASSRQGVTEAFF	TGTGCCAGCAGTCGACAGGGAGTCACTGAAGCTTTCTTT
.	few	TRBV20-1	TRBJ1-4	CSARKQGLNEKLFF	TGCAGTGCTAGAAAACAGGGCCTCAATGAAAAACTGTTTTTT
TRBD2	few	TRBV9	TRBJ2-2	CASSGLAGGLNTGELFF	TGTGCCAGCAGCGGACTAGCGGGAGGCCTTAACACCGGGGAGCTGTTTTTT
.	.	TRBV7-9	TRBJ1-1	CASSSWDGENTEAFF	TGTGCCAGCAGCTCGTGGGACGGCGAAAACACTGAAGCTTTCTTT
TRBD1	few	TRBV9	TRBJ2-5	CASSGQGAKQYF	TGTGCCAGCAGCGGCCAGGGGGCGAAGCAGTACTTC
.	once	TRBV20-1	TRBJ2-3	CSASLGTSTDTQYF	TGCAGTGCTAGTCTCGGGACGAGCACAGATACGCAGTATTTT
TRBD1	few	TRBV11-2	TRBJ2-3	CASSLAARGQPDTQYF	TGTGCCAGCAGCTTGGCGGCCAGGGGGCAACCAGATACGCAGTATTTT
.	.	TRBV7-2	TRBJ2-4	CASSLAVGGGGIQYF	TGTGCCAGCAGCTTAGCGGTGGGGGGCGGGGGCATTCAGTACTTC
.	.	TRBV5-1	TRBJ2-5	CASMGANQETQYF	TGCGCCAGCATGGGGGCCAACCAAGAGACCCAGTACTTC
.	few	TRBV24-1	TRBJ1-4	CATSDSGGGGELFF	TGTGCCACCAGTGATTCCGGCGGCGGAGGGGAACTGTTTTTT
TRBD2	many	TRBV20-1	TRBJ2-7	CSARDRSREGIYEQYF	TGCAGTGCTAGAGATCGGAGCAGGGAGGGAATCTACGAGCAGTACTTC
.	.	TRBV27	TRBJ1-1	CASSLLDSGRPEAFF	TGTGCTAGCAGTTTGTTGGACAGCGGACGCCCTGAAGCTTTCTTT
.	.	TRBV7-9	TRBJ2-7	CASSLDGRAESSYEQYF	TGTGCCAGCAGCTTAGACGGGCGGGCAGAAAGCTCCTACGAGCAGTACTTC
.	few	TRBV27	TRBJ2-7	CASSTRGRLLLPYEQYF	TGTGCCAGCAGTACCCGGGGGAGGCTTTTACTCCCCTACGAGCAGTACTTC
.	.	TRBV2	TRBJ2-7	CASSLAQTYEQYF	TGTGCCAGCAGTTTGGCCCAAACCTACGAGCAGTACTTC
.	.	TRBV6-1	TRBJ2-6	CASLGANGAISGANVLTF	TGTGCCAGCCTAGGCGCTAACGGGGCGATCTCTGGGGCCAACGTCCTGACTTTC
.	.	TRBV7-9	TRBJ1-5	CASSSETGFKDQPQHF	TGTGCCAGCAGCTCGGAAACAGGGTTTAAGGATCAGCCCCAGCATTTT
.	few	TRBV4-1	TRBJ2-1	CASGGYPYAEQFF	TGCGCCAGCGGGGGGTATCCCTACGCTGAGCAGTTCTTC
.	few	TRBV12-3/TRBV12-4	TRBJ2-3	CASSFGQKLTDTQYF	TGTGCCAGCAGTTTTGGGCAGAAACTTACAGATACGCAGTATTTT
.	few	TRBV4-1	TRBJ1-2	CASSQGKGGDIYTF	TGCGCCAGCAGCCAAGGAAAAGGTGGGGACATCTACACCTTC
.	few	TRBV15	TRBJ1-6	CATSRNPDRIPSPLHF	TGTGCCACCAGCAGAAATCCCGACAGGATTCCCTCACCCCTCCACTTT
TRBD2	.	TRBV28	TRBJ2-5	CASSPTLREEQETQYF	TGTGCCAGCAGTCCTACTTTGCGGGAGGAACAAGAGACCCAGTACTTC
.	.	TRBV6-5	TRBJ1-6	CASRPQGRRNSPLHF	TGTGCCAGCAGACCCCAGGGAAGGCGTAATTCACCCCTCCACTTT
.	.	TRBV5-5	TRBJ1-6	CASSRQRSSYNSPLHF	TGTGCCAGCAGTAGACAGCGGAGCTCCTATAATTCACCCCTCCACTTT
.	.	TRBV7-9	TRBJ1-1	CASSPQLGHTEAFF	TGTGCCAGCAGCCCCCAACTTGGCCACACTGAAGCTTTCTTT
.	.	TRBV20-1	TRBJ1-1	CSASRGRANTEAFF	TGCAGTGCTTCTAGGGGCAGGGCGAACACTGAAGCTTTCTTT
.	few	TRBV20-1	TRBJ2-3	CSARPTPGLPFHF	TGCAGTGCTAGACCAACCCCGGGACTGCCTTTCCATTTT
.	many	TRBV7-2	TRBJ1-1	CASSLGGGDTEAFF	TGTGCCAGCAGCTTAGGGGGAGGGGACACTGAAGCTTTCTTT